What follows are 6 T cell receptor beta chains derived from one specimen sequenced in a study of cytotoxic CD8 clonotypes in ibrutinib-treated CLL. Generated by immunoSEQ multiplex PCR, the TCRdb table keeps only in-frame clones and is missing some. The sample records some 28,000 clones, approximately 60% being singletons. This specimen consisted of PBMCs, obtained before ibrutinib treatment. The receptors derive from a human donor with chronic lymphocytic leukemia.

This clone has more than one count but fewer than ten. V gene TRBV10-2 combines with J gene TRBJ1-1; no firm D call. V lost 4 bases and J 1 base, leaving 10 bases between the germline ends. The V gene's germline CDR1 is WSHSY and CDR2 SAAADI. There are 14 residues in the CDR3. The CDR3 loop reads CASSGWRPNTEAFF. CDR3 coding DNA: TGCGCCAGCAGTGGGTGGCGGCCGAACACTGAAGCTTTCTTT.

The V call is TRBV11-2, the J call TRBJ2-5; a weak D match, TRBD1 (6 bases). Germline V CDR1 and CDR2: SGHAT, FQNNGV. This CDR3 region has 16 residues. Trimming removed 5 bases from V and 2 bases from J, with 18 bases in between. The CDR3 loop is CASSQGWADVQETQYF. The CDR3 DNA sequence: TGTGCCAGCAGCCAGGGGTGGGCAGACGTACAAGAGACCCAGTACTTC.

A few counts support this clone. Here the CDR3 reads CASSGRRSSGNTIYF. For the CDR3, the DNA is TGTGCCAGCAGCGGACGGCGGAGCTCTGGAAACACCATATATTTT. The chain is built from TRBV27 and TRBJ1-3; D is uncertain. The CDR3 is made up of 15 amino acids. CDR1 and CDR2 from the germline V gene are MNHEY and SMNVEV (reference sequence). V was trimmed by 6 bases and J by 0 bases, leaving 12 bases between them.

The chain employs TRBV28 and TRBJ2-1; 8 positions agree with TRBD2. Trimming took 7 bases from V and 13 from J; bases not matched to a gene: 9. This CDR3 region has 12 residues. CDR1 and CDR2 (germline): MDHEN, SYDVKM. The CDR3 DNA reads as TGTGCCAGCAACGGGAGGGCCTTGGATCAGTTCTTC. Protein: CASNGRALDQFF.

This clone showed up just once. The rearrangement links TRBV28 to TRBJ2-5; D is perhaps TRBD1 (5 bases). V was pared by 7 bases and J by 3 bases, with 24 bases between. The CDR3 spans 17 residues. CDR1 is MDHEN and CDR2 is SYDVKM in the germline V gene. CDR3 sequence (DNA): TGTGCCAGCATTCCCCCCGCTTCCGCCCAGGGCGAAGAGACCCAGTACTTC. It codes for CASIPPASAQGEETQYF.

The V gene is TRBV18, the J gene TRBJ2-5, with D hard to call. The CDR3 runs 13 residues. Germline V gene lookup returns CDR1 KGHSH and CDR2 LQKENI. Trimming stripped 6 bases from V and 2 bases from J, with 10 bases between. Here the CDR3 DNA reads TGTGCCAGCTCCGAATGGAAGCAAGAGACCCAGTACTTC. Translated: CASSEWKQETQYF.